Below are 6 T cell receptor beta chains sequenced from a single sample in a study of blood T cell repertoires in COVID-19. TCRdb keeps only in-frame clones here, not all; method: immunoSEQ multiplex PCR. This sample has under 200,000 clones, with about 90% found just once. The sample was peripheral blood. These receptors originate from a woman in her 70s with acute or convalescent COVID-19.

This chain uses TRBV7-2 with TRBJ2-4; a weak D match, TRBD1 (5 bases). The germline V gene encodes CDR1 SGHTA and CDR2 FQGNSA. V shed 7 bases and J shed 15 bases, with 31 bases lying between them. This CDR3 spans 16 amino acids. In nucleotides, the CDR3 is TGTGCCAGCACCGATCCCCTGGGGCAAGCCCCTGAGGAATTGTACTTC. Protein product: CASTDPLGQAPEELYF.

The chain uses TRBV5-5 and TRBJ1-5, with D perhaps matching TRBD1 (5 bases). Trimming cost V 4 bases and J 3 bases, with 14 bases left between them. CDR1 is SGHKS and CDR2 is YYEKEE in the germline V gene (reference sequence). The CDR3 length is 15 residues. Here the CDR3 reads CASSDQQVTNQPQHF. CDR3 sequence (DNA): TGTGCCAGCAGCGACCAACAGGTTACCAATCAGCCCCAGCATTTT.

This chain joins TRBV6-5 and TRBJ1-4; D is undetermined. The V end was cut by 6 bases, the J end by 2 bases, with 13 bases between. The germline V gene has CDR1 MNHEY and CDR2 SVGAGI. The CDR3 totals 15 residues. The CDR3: CASSSQTATNEKLFF. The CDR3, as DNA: TGTGCCAGCAGCTCACAGACGGCTACTAATGAAAAACTGTTTTTT.

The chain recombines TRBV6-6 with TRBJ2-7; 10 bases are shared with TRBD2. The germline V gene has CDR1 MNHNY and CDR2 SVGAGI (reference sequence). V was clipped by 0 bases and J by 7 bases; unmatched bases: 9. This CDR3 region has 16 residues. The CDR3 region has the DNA TGTGCCAGCAGTTACTCCCGGCCTAGCGGGAGTGAGGAGCAGTACTTC. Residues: CASSYSRPSGSEEQYF.

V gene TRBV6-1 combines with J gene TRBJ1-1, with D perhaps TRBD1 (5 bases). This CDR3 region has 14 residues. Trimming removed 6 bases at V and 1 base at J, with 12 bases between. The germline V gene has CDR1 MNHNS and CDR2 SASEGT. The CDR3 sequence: CASRKTGQNTEAFF. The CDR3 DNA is TGTGCCAGCAGAAAAACCGGACAGAACACTGAAGCTTTCTTT.

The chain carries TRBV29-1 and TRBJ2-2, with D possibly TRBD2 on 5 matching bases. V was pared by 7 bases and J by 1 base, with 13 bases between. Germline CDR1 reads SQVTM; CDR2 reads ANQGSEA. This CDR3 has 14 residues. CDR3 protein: CSAMGSLNTGELFF. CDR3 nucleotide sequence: TGCAGCGCCATGGGGAGCCTGAACACCGGGGAGCTGTTTTTT.